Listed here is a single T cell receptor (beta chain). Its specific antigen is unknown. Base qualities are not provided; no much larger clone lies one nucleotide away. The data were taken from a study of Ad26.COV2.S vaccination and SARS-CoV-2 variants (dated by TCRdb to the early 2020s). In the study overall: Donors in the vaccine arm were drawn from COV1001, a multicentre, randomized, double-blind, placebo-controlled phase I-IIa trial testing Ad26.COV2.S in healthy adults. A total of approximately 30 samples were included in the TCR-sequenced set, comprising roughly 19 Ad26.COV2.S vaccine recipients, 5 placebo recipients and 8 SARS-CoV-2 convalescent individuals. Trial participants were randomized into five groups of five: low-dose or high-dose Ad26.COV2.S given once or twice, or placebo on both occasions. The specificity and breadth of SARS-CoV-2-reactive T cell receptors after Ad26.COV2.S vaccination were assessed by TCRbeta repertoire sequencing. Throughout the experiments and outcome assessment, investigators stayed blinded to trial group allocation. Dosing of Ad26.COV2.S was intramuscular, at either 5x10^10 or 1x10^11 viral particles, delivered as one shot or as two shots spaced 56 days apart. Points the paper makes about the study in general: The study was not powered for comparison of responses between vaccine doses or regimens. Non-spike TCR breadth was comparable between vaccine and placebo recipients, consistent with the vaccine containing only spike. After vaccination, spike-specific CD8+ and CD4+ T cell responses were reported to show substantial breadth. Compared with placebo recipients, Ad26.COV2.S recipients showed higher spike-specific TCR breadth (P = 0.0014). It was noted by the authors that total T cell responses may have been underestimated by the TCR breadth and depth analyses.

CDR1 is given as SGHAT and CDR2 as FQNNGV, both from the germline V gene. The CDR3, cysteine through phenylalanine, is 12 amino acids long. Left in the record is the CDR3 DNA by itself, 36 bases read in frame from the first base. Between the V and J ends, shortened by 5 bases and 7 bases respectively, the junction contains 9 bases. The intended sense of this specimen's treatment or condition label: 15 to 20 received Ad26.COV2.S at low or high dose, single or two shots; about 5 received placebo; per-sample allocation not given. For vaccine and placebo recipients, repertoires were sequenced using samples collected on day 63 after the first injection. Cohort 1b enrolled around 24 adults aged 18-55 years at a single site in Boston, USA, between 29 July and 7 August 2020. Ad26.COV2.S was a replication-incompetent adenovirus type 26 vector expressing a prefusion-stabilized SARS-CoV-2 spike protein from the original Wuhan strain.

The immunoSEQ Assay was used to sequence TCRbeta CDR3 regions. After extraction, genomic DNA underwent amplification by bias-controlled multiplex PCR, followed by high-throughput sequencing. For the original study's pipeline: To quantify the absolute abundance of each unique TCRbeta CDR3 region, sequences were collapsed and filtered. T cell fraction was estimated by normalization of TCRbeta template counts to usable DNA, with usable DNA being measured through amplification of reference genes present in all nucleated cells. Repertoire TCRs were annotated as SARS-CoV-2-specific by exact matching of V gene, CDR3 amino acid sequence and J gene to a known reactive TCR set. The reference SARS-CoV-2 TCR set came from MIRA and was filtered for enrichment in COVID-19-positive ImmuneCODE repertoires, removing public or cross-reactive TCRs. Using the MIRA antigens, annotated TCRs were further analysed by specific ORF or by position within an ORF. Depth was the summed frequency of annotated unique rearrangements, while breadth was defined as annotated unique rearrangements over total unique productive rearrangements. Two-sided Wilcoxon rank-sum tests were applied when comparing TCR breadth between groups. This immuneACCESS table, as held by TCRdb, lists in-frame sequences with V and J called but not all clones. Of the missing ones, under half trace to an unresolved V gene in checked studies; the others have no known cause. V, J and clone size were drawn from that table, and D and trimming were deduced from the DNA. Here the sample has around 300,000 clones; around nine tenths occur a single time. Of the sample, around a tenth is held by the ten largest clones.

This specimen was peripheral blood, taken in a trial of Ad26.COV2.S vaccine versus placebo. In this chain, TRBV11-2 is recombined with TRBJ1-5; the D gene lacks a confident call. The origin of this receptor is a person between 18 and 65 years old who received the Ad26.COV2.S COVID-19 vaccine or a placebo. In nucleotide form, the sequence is TGTGCCAGCAGCCGACCGAGGCAGCCCCAGCATTTT. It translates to CASSRPRQPQHF.